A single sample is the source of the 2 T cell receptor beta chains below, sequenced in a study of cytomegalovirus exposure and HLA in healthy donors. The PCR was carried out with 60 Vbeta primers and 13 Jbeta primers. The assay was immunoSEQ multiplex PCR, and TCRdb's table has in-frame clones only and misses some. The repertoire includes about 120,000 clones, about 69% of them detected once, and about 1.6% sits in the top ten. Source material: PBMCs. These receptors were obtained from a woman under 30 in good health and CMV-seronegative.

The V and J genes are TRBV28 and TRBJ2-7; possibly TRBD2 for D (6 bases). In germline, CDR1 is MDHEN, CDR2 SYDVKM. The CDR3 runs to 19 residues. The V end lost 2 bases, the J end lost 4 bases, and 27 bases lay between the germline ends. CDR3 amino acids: CASSLRVGLKTPISYEQYF. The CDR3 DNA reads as TGTGCCAGCAGTTTACGGGTGGGACTCAAGACCCCAATTTCTTACGAGCAGTACTTC.

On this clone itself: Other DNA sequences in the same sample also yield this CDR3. The CDR3 reads CSVKQNSLTDTQYF. The CDR3 DNA sequence: TGCAGCGTTAAACAGAACTCCCTCACAGATACGCAGTATTTT. V usage is TRBV29-1 and J usage is TRBJ2-3, with D unclear. Per the germline V gene, CDR1 is SQVTM and CDR2 is ANQGSEA. CDR3 length: 14 amino acids. The germline V and J ends were trimmed by 5 bases and 2 bases, with 14 bases remaining between them.